The 27 T cell receptor beta chains below come from one sample, sequenced in a study of shared clonotypes between healthy human individuals (dated by TCRdb to 2020 to 2021). Libraries were built with the immunoSEQ multiplex PCR assay. In its TCRdb copy, this immuneACCESS table keeps in-frame sequences only and misses some clones. Where compared with another copy, unresolved V genes explain less than half of these, and the others have no known cause. The sample records some 2,000,000 clones, roughly 94% of which are singletons. The ten largest clones represent roughly 0.13% of the sample. Input material: naive CD4+ T cells sorted from blood. The cell subset or site label for this specimen denotes: CD45RA+ positively selected. The receptors come from a man younger than 35 in good health.

The genes are TRBV9 and TRBJ2-7, with 10 bases matching TRBD1. Germline values: CDR1 SGDLS, CDR2 YYNGEE. The CDR3 runs 15 residues. The V and J ends lost 0 bases and 2 bases, in that order; junction bases with no gene match: 2. CDR3 in DNA: TGTGCCAGCAGCGTAGGGGACAGGGGACCCTACGAGCAGTACTTC. Its protein product is CASSVGDRGPYEQYF.

The genes are TRBV28 and TRBJ1-2; TRBD1 is a possible D gene (5 bases). Germline-derived CDR1 and CDR2 are MDHEN and SYDVKM. V shed 7 bases and J shed 6 bases, with 6 bases lying between them. This CDR3 contains 10 residues. The CDR3 region is CASKDNGYTF. The CDR3 DNA is TGTGCCAGCAAGGACAATGGCTACACCTTC.

This chain links TRBV6-6 with TRBJ1-3; unclear D gene. V dropped 5 bases and J dropped 4 bases, with 9 bases sitting between them. The germline V gene encodes CDR1 MNHNY and CDR2 SVGAGI (reference sequence). This CDR3 is 13 amino acids long. The CDR3 protein is CASSHPSGNTIYF. The CDR3 DNA follows: TGTGCCAGCAGTCACCCCTCGGGAAACACCATATATTTT.

The genes are TRBV7-9 and TRBJ1-4; a weak D match, TRBD1 (5 bases). Germline CDR1 SEHNR, CDR2 FQNEAQ (reference sequence). The length of the CDR3 is 15 residues. V lost 5 bases, J lost 0 bases, and 10 bases lay in between. CDR3 DNA sequence: TGTGCCAGCAGCATGGGACTTGCAACTAATGAAAAACTGTTTTTT. Translated: CASSMGLATNEKLFF.

The chain uses TRBV10-2 and TRBJ2-1; D remains ambiguous. CDR3 size: 12 residues. Looked up from germline, CDR1 is WSHSY and CDR2 is SAAADI. Trimming took 6 bases from V and 5 from J, leaving 8 bases between them. The CDR3 reads CASSLLDNEQFF. CDR3 DNA: TGCGCCAGCAGCCTTCTAGACAATGAGCAGTTCTTC.

This sequence joins TRBV5-1 and TRBJ2-5; TRBD2 matches at 8 bases. V lost 0 bases to trimming and J lost 3 bases; unmatched junction nucleotides: 1. The germline gives CDR1 SGHRS, CDR2 YFSETQ. The CDR3 consists of 14 residues. This CDR3 reads CASSLVSGEETQYF. CDR3 sequence (DNA): TGCGCCAGCAGCTTGGTTAGCGGGGAAGAGACCCAGTACTTC.

This chain links TRBV9 with TRBJ2-1; the D is unclear. CDR3 length equals 14 residues. The germline V and J ends were trimmed by 0 bases and 2 bases, with 6 bases remaining between them. Germline CDR1 is SGDLS and CDR2 is YYNGEE. The CDR3 DNA sequence: TGTGCCAGCAGCGTAGACTATACCTACAATGAGCAGTTCTTC. The encoded protein is CASSVDYTYNEQFF. Combining the CDR3 with reference TRBV9 and TRBJ2-1 gives the whole variable domain DSGVTQTPKHLITATGQRVTLRCSPRSGDLSVYWYQQSLDQGLQFLIQYYNGEERAKGNILERFSAQQFPDLHSELNLSSLELGDSALYFCASSVDYTYNEQFFGPGTRLTVL.

The genes are TRBV18 and TRBJ2-3; TRBD1 aligns across 9 bases. The V segment lost 6 bases and the J segment 5 bases; nucleotides outside the gene matches: 6. Per germline, CDR1 KGHSH and CDR2 LQKENI. The CDR3 length is 14 residues. The DNA for the CDR3 is TGTGCCAGCTCGCGAACAGGGGGCTTAGATACGCAGTATTTT. Residues: CASSRTGGLDTQYF.

The V and J genes are TRBV19 and TRBJ2-1; 7 nucleotides line up with TRBD1. The trim removed 1 base at V and 9 bases at J, leaving 9 bases unmatched. The CDR3 contains 15 residues. CDR1 and CDR2 from the germline V gene are LNHDA and SQIVND (reference sequence). CDR3 sequence: CASSIAGLAGGEQFF. The CDR3 bases are TGTGCCAGTAGTATAGCGGGGCTAGCAGGGGGTGAGCAGTTCTTC.

CDR3 amino acids: CASSLSDRDSYGYTF. The CDR3 DNA reads TGTGCCAGCAGTTTATCGGACAGGGACTCTTATGGCTACACCTTC. V usage is TRBV27 and J usage is TRBJ1-2; the match to TRBD1 covers 8 bases. The CDR3 consists of 15 residues. Looked up from germline, CDR1 is MNHEY and CDR2 is SMNVEV (reference sequence). J lost 5 bases, V lost 0 bases, and 5 bases had no gene match.

The V and J genes are TRBV19 and TRBJ2-4; D gene unclear. The germline V gene has CDR1 LNHDA and CDR2 SQIVND (reference sequence). CDR3 length: 15 amino acids. Trimming shortened V by 1 base and J by 7 bases, and 14 bases separated the two germline ends. CDR3 bases: TGTGCCAGTAGTATAGTAGGCCAACCCCCCAACATTCAGTACTTC. It encodes CASSIVGQPPNIQYF.

The J gene is TRBJ2-1, the V gene TRBV7-2; 10 nucleotides agree with TRBD2. The CDR3 runs 14 residues. The V gene end was trimmed by 8 bases and the J gene end by 9 bases; junction bases not matched to a gene: 10. Germline values: CDR1 SGHTA, CDR2 FQGNSA. DNA for the CDR3: TGTGCCAGCGTTCTAGCGGGAGTATTGGGTGAGCAGTTCTTC. Translating gives CASVLAGVLGEQFF.

This rearrangement joins TRBV5-4 to TRBJ1-1; no clear D gene. The germline gives CDR1 SGHNT, CDR2 YYREEE (reference sequence). The CDR3 covers 13 residues. The V end was cut by 1 base, the J end by 1 base, with 5 bases between. The CDR3 bases are TGTGCCAGCAGCTTGAACCAGAACACTGAAGCTTTCTTT. Protein: CASSLNQNTEAFF.

This clone was detected once. The V gene is TRBV14, the J gene TRBJ1-1; the match to TRBD1 covers 7 bases. After removal of 5 bases from V and 1 base from J, the junction contained 4 bases not matched to a gene. CDR1 is SGHDN and CDR2 is FVKESK in the germline V gene. The CDR3 loop spans 14 amino acids. CDR3 in DNA: TGTGCCAGCAGCACGCGGACAGGGAACACTGAAGCTTTCTTT. Translated, it gives CASSTRTGNTEAFF.

This chain uses TRBV9 with TRBJ2-1; TRBD2 matches at 8 bases. Germline V gene lookup returns CDR1 SGDLS and CDR2 YYNGEE. This CDR3 has 15 residues. J lost 2 bases, V lost 0 bases, and 1 base had no gene match. CDR3 DNA sequence: TGTGCCAGCAGCGTAGCAGCGGGGGCCTACAATGAGCAGTTCTTC. Translating gives CASSVAAGAYNEQFF.

The sample holds one count of this clone. This chain connects TRBV18 to TRBJ2-3; TRBD1 might be the D (6 bases). This CDR3 is 15 amino acids long. Trimming shortened V by 0 bases and J by 5 bases, and 12 bases separated the two germline ends. In germline, CDR1 is KGHSH, CDR2 LQKENI. The CDR3 DNA is TGTGCCAGCTCACCACCGACAGGTTGGATAGATACGCAGTATTTT. Translation: CASSPPTGWIDTQYF.

The chain is built from TRBV18 and TRBJ2-3; D gene unclear. CDR1 and CDR2 (germline): KGHSH, LQKENI. The CDR3 spans 14 residues. Trimming shortened V by 2 bases and J by 1 base, and 7 bases separated the two germline ends. The CDR3 DNA sequence: TGTGCCAGCTCACCATTCGCGGGCACAGATACGCAGTATTTT. This sequence encodes CASSPFAGTDTQYF.

Concerning this clone itself: Within the sample, other DNA sequences also encode this same CDR3. The chain couples TRBV9 to TRBJ2-1; 9 bases agree with TRBD2. Per the germline V gene, CDR1 is SGDLS and CDR2 is YYNGEE. The trim removed 2 bases at V and 0 bases at J, leaving 0 bases unmatched. This CDR3 spans 15 amino acids. CDR3 residues: CASSVREGSYNEQFF. In nucleotides, the CDR3 is TGTGCCAGCAGCGTGCGGGAGGGCTCCTACAATGAGCAGTTCTTC.

This sequence joins TRBV7-2 and TRBJ2-1; 14 bases fit TRBD2. Germline V gene sequence: CDR1 SGHTA, CDR2 FQGNSA. This CDR3 is 16 amino acids long. With 4 bases clipped from V and 8 bases from J, the junction kept 7 bases outside the gene matches. As DNA, the CDR3 is TGTGCCAGCAGCTCCGACGGGACTAGCGGGAGACATGAGCAGTTCTTC. It is translated as CASSSDGTSGRHEQFF.

The V call is TRBV5-1, the J call TRBJ1-4; D gene uncertain. Germline V lookup: CDR1 SGHRS, CDR2 YFSETQ. V gave up 5 bases and J gave up 0 bases, with 8 bases separating them. CDR3 length: 14 residues. CDR3: CASSQRATNEKLFF. CDR3 in DNA: TGCGCCAGCAGTCAAAGAGCAACTAATGAAAAACTGTTTTTT.

This sequence joins TRBV5-1 and TRBJ1-1, with D maybe TRBD1 (6 bases). This CDR3 has 13 residues. The V end was cut by 3 bases, the J end by 6 bases, with 12 bases between. Germline CDR1 reads SGHRS; CDR2 reads YFSETQ. The CDR3 sequence is CASSYTGSSEAFF. Here the CDR3 DNA reads TGCGCCAGCAGCTATACAGGGTCTTCTGAAGCTTTCTTT. The full variable domain, in which reference TRBV5-1 and TRBJ1-1 provide the parts outside the CDR3, is KAGVTQTPRYLIKTRGQQVTLSCSPISGHRSVSWYQQTPGQGLQFLFEYFSETQRNKGNFPGRFSGRQFSNSRSEMNVSTLELGDSALYLCASSYTGSSEAFFGQGTRLTVV.

The chain links TRBV7-2 to TRBJ2-5, with D hard to call. Germline values: CDR1 SGHTA, CDR2 FQGNSA. The CDR3 runs 13 residues. With 5 bases removed from V and 4 bases from J, the gap between germline ends came to 11 bases. This CDR3 reads CASSVRRAETQYF. The CDR3 DNA follows: TGTGCCAGCAGCGTCCGAAGGGCAGAGACCCAGTACTTC.

This chain links TRBV7-9 with TRBJ2-7; D gene uncertain. Germline CDR1 and CDR2: SEHNR and FQNEAQ (reference sequence). The germline V and J ends were trimmed by 2 bases and 7 bases, with 12 bases remaining between them. The CDR3 contains 13 residues. In DNA, the CDR3 is TGTGCCAGCAGCTTAAACAGCCTTGGGGAGCAGTACTTC. Amino acids: CASSLNSLGEQYF.

CDR3 in DNA: TGTGCCAGCCCGGGACAGGGGACCGGGAACACAGATACGCAGTATTTT. Its translation: CASPGQGTGNTDTQYF. The chain employs TRBV2 and TRBJ2-3; 10 nucleotides agree with TRBD1. This CDR3 has 16 amino acids. Germline CDR1 SNHLY, CDR2 FYNNEI. V gave up 8 bases and J gave up 2 bases; unmatched junction bases: 10.

V and J are TRBV5-1 and TRBJ2-7; D is perhaps TRBD1 (6 bases). Germline loops: CDR1 SGHRS, CDR2 YFSETQ. The CDR3 runs to 13 residues. Trimming pared 5 bases from V and 3 bases from J, leaving 12 bases between. CDR3 in amino acids: CASRDRSDYEQYF. CDR3 nucleotide sequence: TGCGCCAGCAGGGACAGATCAGACTACGAGCAGTACTTC. The full variable domain, completed using reference TRBV5-1 and TRBJ2-7, is KAGVTQTPRYLIKTRGQQVTLSCSPISGHRSVSWYQQTPGQGLQFLFEYFSETQRNKGNFPGRFSGRQFSNSRSEMNVSTLELGDSALYLCASRDRSDYEQYFGPGTRLTVT.

J is TRBJ1-2 and V is TRBV28, with 11 bases aligning to TRBD1. Germline values: CDR1 MDHEN, CDR2 SYDVKM. This CDR3 is built from 15 residues. Trimming took 4 bases from V and 7 from J; bases not matched to a gene: 8. This chain's CDR3 is CASSSRTGGASGYTF. CDR3 nucleotides: TGTGCCAGCAGTTCCAGGACAGGGGGCGCATCTGGCTACACCTTC.

The J gene is TRBJ2-7, the V gene TRBV30; the D call may be TRBD1 or TRBD2 (5 bases each). In germline, CDR1 is GTSNPN, CDR2 SVGIG (reference sequence). Trimming cost V 0 bases and J 2 bases, with 11 bases left between them. There are 14 residues in the CDR3. Here the CDR3 reads CAWSVGSGPYEQYF. For the CDR3, the DNA is TGTGCCTGGAGTGTAGGGTCGGGGCCCTACGAGCAGTACTTC.